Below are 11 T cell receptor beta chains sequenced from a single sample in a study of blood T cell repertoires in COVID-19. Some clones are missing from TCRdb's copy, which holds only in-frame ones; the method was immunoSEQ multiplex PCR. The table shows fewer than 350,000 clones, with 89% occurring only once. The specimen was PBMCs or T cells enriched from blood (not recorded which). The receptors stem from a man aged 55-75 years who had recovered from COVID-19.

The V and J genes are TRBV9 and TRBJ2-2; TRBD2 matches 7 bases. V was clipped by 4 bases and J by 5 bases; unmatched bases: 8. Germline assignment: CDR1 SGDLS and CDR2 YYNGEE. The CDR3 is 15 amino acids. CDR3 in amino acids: CASSRGRAETGELFF. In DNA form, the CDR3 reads TGTGCCAGCAGCCGAGGGAGGGCTGAGACCGGGGAGCTGTTTTTT.

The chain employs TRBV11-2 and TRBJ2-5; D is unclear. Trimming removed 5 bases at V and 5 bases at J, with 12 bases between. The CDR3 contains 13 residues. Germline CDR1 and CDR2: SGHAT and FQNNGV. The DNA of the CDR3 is TGTGCCAGCAGCCCGGTTGCCGGGGAGACCCAGTACTTC. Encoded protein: CASSPVAGETQYF.

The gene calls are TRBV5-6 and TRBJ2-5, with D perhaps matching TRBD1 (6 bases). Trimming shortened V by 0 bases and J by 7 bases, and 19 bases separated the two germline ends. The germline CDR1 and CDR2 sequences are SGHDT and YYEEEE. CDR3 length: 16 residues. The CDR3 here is CASSLVGQGMPGTQYF. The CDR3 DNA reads TGTGCCAGCAGCTTGGTTGGGCAGGGGATGCCAGGGACCCAGTACTTC.

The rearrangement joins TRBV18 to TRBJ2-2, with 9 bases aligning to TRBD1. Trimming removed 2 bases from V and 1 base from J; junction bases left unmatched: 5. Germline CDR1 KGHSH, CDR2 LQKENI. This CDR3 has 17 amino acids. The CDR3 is CASSPNLGQGNTGELFF. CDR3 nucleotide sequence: TGTGCCAGCTCACCAAATCTGGGACAGGGGAACACCGGGGAGCTGTTTTTT.

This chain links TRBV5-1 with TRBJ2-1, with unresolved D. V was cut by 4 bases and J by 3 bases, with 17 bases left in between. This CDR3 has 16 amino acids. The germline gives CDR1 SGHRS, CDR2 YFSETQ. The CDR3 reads CASSERLLSVYNEQFF. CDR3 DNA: TGCGCCAGCAGCGAACGACTCCTCTCTGTCTACAATGAGCAGTTCTTC.

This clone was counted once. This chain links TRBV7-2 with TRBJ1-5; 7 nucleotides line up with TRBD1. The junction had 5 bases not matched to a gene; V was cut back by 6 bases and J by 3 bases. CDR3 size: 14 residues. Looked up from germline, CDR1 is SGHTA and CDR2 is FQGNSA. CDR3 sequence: CASSEGTDNQPQHF. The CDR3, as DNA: TGTGCCAGCAGTGAAGGGACAGACAATCAGCCCCAGCATTTT.

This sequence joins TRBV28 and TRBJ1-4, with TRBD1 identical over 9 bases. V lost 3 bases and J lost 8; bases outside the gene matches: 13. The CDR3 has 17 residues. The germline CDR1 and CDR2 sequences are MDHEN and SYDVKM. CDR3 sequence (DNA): TGTGCCAGCAGTTTTGCCGGGACAGGGACCTCGGGCGAAAAACTGTTTTTT. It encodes CASSFAGTGTSGEKLFF.

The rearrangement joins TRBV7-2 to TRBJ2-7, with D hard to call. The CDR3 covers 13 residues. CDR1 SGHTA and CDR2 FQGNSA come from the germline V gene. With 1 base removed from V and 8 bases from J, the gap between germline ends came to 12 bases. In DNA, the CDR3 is TGTGCCAGCAGCTTAGAACTCCTGAAGCAGCAGTACTTC. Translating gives CASSLELLKQQYF.

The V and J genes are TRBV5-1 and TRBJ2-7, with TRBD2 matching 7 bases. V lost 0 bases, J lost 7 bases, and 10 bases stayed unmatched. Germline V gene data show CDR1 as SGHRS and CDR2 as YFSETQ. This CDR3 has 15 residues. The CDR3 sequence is CASSLARTSGGEQYF. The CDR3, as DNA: TGCGCCAGCAGCTTGGCCCGGACTAGTGGTGGGGAGCAGTACTTC.

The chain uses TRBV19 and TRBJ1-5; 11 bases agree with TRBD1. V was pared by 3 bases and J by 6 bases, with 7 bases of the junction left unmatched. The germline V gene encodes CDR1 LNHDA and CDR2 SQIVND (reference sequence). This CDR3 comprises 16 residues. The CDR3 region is CASSIRGQGVGQPQHF. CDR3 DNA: TGTGCCAGTAGTATCAGGGGACAGGGGGTGGGTCAGCCCCAGCATTTT.

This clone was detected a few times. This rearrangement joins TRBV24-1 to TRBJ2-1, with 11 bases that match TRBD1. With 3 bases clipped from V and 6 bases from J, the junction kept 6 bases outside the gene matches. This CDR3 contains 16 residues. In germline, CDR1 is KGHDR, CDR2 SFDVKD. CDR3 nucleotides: TGTGCCACCAGTGATCCGGGACAGGGGGTAAGCAATGAGCAGTTCTTC. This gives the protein CATSDPGQGVSNEQFF.